This TCR beta chain was captured by sequencing in a study of T cell changes during pregnancy in multiple sclerosis. Assay: immunoSEQ multiplex PCR; the TCRdb copy retains only in-frame clones and omits some. The sample has more than 90,000 clones, roughly nine tenths seen once. Between the trimmed V and J ends, which lost 3 bases and 4 bases, there was a span of 13 bases. Germline V lookup: CDR1 MNHEY, CDR2 SMNVEV (reference sequence). The CDR3 extends over 14 amino acids. The sequence was collected from a female donor with multiple sclerosis, enrolled in a pregnancy study. This rearrangement joins TRBV27 to TRBJ2-7, with D possibly TRBD1 on 6 matching bases. Sample: peripheral blood, taken in the third trimester of pregnancy. The CDR3 DNA reads TGTGCCAGCAGTTTGCGTCCCAGGGGTTACGAGCAGTACTTC. Amino acid sequence: CASSLRPRGYEQYF.